This T cell receptor beta chain was identified in a study of blood T cell repertoires in COVID-19. Here immunoSEQ multiplex PCR was the method, and the copy in TCRdb shows in-frame clones only, minus some. This table has approximately 140,000 clones, 85% to 90% appearing once. V dropped 2 bases and J dropped 4; count of bases not matched to a gene: 4. The germline gives CDR1 GTSNPN, CDR2 SVGIG (reference sequence). The CDR3 has 15 amino acids. The sequence came from a man aged 50 or older with active or convalescent COVID-19. Sequenced input: peripheral blood. This chain uses TRBV30 with TRBJ2-5; 13 nucleotides line up with TRBD2. The chain's CDR3 is CAWSHGLAGAETQYF. As DNA, the CDR3 is TGTGCCTGGAGTCACGGACTAGCGGGAGCAGAGACCCAGTACTTC.